This TCR beta chain comes out of a study of vaccination effects on CD4 cells after COVID-19. Study as a whole: Samples were taken post-vaccine, and their median timing was 72 days after the second dose.

The culture ran for about 10 days, and then CD4+ T cells were isolated. Everyone in the study got two shots of either the BNT162b2 or mRNA-1273 vaccine. The authors replaced half the medium with IL-2 medium on days 3 and 7. The data were produced by immunoSEQ multiplex PCR, yet TCRdb's version contains in-frame clones alone and is incomplete. The sample holds approximately 74,000 clones, nearly 75% seen once. The CDR3 has 15 amino acids. From germline, CDR1 is LNHDA and CDR2 SQIVND (reference sequence). The V segment lost 5 bases and the J segment 0 bases; nucleotides outside the gene matches: 3. Concerning this clone: Its matching antigen is unknown.

The receptor was derived from a human donor who received a COVID-19 vaccine. Sample: CD4+ T cells from PBMCs cultured without peptide, taken after COVID-19 vaccination. The genes are TRBV19 and TRBJ2-2; TRBD2 matches at 7 bases. The CDR3 nucleotides are TGTGCCAGTAGTTCGGGACTATCGAACACCGGGGAGCTGTTTTTT. Protein: CASSSGLSNTGELFF.